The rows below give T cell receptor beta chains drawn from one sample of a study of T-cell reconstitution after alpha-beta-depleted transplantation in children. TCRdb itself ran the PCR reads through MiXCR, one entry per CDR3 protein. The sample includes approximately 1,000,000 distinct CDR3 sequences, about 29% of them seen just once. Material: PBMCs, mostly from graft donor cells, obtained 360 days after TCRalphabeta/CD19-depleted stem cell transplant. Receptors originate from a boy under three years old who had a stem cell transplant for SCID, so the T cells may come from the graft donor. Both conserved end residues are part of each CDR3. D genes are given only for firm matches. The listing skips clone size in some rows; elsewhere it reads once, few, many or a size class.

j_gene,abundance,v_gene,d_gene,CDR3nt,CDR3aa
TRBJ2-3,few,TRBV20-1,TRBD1,TGCAGTGCTTCAGGGGGCTGGACAGATACGCAGTATTTT,CSASGGWTDTQYF
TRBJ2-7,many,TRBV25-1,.,TGTGCCAGCAGTGAGGGACCATTTGGGCAGCAGTACTTC,CASSEGPFGQQYF
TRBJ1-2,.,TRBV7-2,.,TGTGCCAGCAGCCAGGTACAGTTGTCGAACTATGGCTACACCTTC,CASSQVQLSNYGYTF
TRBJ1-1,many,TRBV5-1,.,TGTGCCAGCAGCTTGGTAGGGCGGGTGAACACTGAAGCTTTCTTT,CASSLVGRVNTEAFF
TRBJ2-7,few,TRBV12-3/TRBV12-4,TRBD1,TGTGCCAGCAGTTCAACTTCGGGACAGGGTCACTCCTACGAGCAGTACTTC,CASSSTSGQGHSYEQYF
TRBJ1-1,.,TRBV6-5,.,TGTGCCAGCAGTTACTCGGGACAAGGGCGGACTGAAGCTTTCTTT,CASSYSGQGRTEAFF
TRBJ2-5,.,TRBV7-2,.,TGTGCCAGCAGCCCCAACACTAGGGGCGGTTTTCAAGAGACCCAGTACTTC,CASSPNTRGGFQETQYF
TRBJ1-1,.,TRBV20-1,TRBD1,TGCAGTGCCCTGACAGGGAGAGCTTTCTTT,CSALTGRAFF
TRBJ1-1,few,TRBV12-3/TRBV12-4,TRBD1,TGTGCCAGCAGCTCAACAGGGGGTGAAGCTTTCTTT,CASSSTGGEAFF
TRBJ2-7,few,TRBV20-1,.,TGCAGTGCTAGAGTCTGGTCGGCAGGGAACTCCTACGAGCAGTACTTC,CSARVWSAGNSYEQYF
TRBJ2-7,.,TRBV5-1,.,TGCGCCAGCAGCCCCCGGGCAGACTCCTACGAGCAGTACTTC,CASSPRADSYEQYF
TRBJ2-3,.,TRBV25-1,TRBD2,TGTGCCAGCAGTGAACCGGGACTAGACCCTGCAGATACGCAGTATTTT,CASSEPGLDPADTQYF
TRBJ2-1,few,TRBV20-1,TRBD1,TGCAGTGCAGAAAGGGACAGTAGCTCCTACAATGAGCAGTTCTTC,CSAERDSSSYNEQFF
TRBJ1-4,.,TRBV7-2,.,TGTGCCAGCAGCTTAGCGAGGGGGGGGAATGGTGAAAAACTGTTTTTT,CASSLARGGNGEKLFF
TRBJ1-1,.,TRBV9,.,TGTGCCAGCAGCACTGTGGGGCAGGGTGAAGCTTTCTTT,CASSTVGQGEAFF
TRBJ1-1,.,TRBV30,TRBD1,TGTGCCTGGAGTGGCCACAGGGGGCAAACTGAAGCTTTCTTT,CAWSGHRGQTEAFF
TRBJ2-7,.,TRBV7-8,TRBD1,TGTGCCAGCAGCTCCCGACAGGGGGCCTTCTACGAGCAGTACTTC,CASSSRQGAFYEQYF
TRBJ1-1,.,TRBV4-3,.,TGCGCCAGCAGCCAAGTTTATACGGATGACACTGAAGCTTTCTTT,CASSQVYTDDTEAFF
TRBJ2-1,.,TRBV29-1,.,TGCAGCGTTGAAGTGAGGGCAGACAATGAGCAGTTCTTC,CSVEVRADNEQFF
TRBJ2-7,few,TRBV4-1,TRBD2,TGCGCCAGCAGCCAAGGGGGAGCTGTTAGCGGGACATCCTACGAGCAGTACTTC,CASSQGGAVSGTSYEQYF
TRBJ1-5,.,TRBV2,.,TGTGCCAGCAGCGAAACTCTCGTCCCGCAGCCCCAGCATTTT,CASSETLVPQPQHF
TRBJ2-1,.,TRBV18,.,TGTGCCAGCTCGGCTGACGGAAGCTCCTACAATGAGCAGTTCTTC,CASSADGSSYNEQFF
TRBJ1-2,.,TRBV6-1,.,TGTGCCAGCAGAAGGGAGCAGGCGGCTAACTATGGCTACACCTTC,CASRREQAANYGYTF
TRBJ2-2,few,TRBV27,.,TGTGCCAGCAGTTTATCCTATTGGAACACCGGGGAGCTGTTTTTT,CASSLSYWNTGELFF
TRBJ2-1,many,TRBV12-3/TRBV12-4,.,TGTGCCAGCAGTTCGAGCGGGACACCGAGCTCCTACAATGAGCAGTTCTTC,CASSSSGTPSSYNEQFF
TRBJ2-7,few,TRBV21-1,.,TGTGCCAGCACGAGACAAGGCGGCTTCGAAACCTACGAGCAGTACTTC,CASTRQGGFETYEQYF